The 15 T cell receptor beta chains in this list originate from one sample, sequenced in a study of regulatory T cells in long-lasting Graves disease. This sample's time point: persistent/refractory GD, antithyroid drugs over 5 years with positive TRAb. The TCR library was made from RNA extracted from PBMCs. Researchers made TCR beta libraries by using iRepertoire HTBI primers and running Arm-PCR on CDR3 regions. MiXCR, applied by TCRdb to the multiplex PCR reads, yields one record per CDR3 protein. The data show about 430,000 distinct CDR3 sequences, 20% to 25% seen once. Sequences were derived from peripheral blood mononuclear cells (PBMCs), sampled when the disease was refractory, from a patient treated with antithyroid drugs. These receptors all stem from a female donor with Graves disease.

Ten or more counts support this clonotype. V gene TRBV20-1 combines with J gene TRBJ1-2, with D perhaps matching TRBD1 (5 bases). The CDR3 sequence is 11 residues long. With 6 bases removed from V and 8 bases from J, the gap between germline ends came to 13 bases. In germline, CDR1 is DFQATT, CDR2 SNEGSKA (reference sequence). Written as DNA, the CDR3 is TGCAGTGCAAGGGACCGGGCGGGCTACACCTTC. Its translation: CSARDRAGYTF.

The chain couples TRBV18 to TRBJ1-2, with D perhaps matching TRBD1 (5 bases). Deletions cut 3 bases from V and 3 bases from J, with 8 bases between. The CDR3 contains 13 residues. The germline CDR1 and CDR2 sequences are KGHSH and LQKENI. The DNA of the CDR3 is TGTGCCAGCTCACCTCAGGGATACTATGGCTACACCTTC. Its protein is CASSPQGYYGYTF.

This rearrangement joins TRBV7-9 to TRBJ2-7, with D hard to call. Looked up from germline, CDR1 is SEHNR and CDR2 is FQNEAQ (reference sequence). This CDR3 comprises 14 residues. V lost 4 bases and J lost 5, with 15 bases in between. CDR3 sequence: CASSYLTARNEQYF. DNA of the CDR3: TGTGCCAGCAGCTACCTGACTGCCCGCAACGAGCAGTACTTC.

The V and J genes are TRBV2 and TRBJ1-1; D gene ambiguous. The V and J ends lost 6 bases and 2 bases respectively, with 19 bases between them. The CDR3 contains 16 residues. Germline values: CDR1 SNHLY, CDR2 FYNNEI. CDR3 sequence reads: CASSAGWARGNTEAFF. DNA for the CDR3: TGTGCCAGCAGCGCTGGCTGGGCGCGGGGAAACACTGAAGCTTTCTTT. Based on the CDR3 plus reference TRBV2 and TRBJ1-1, the full variable domain is EPEVTQTPSHQVTQMGQEVILRCVPISNHLYFYWYRQILGQKVEFLVSFYNNEISEKSEIFDDQFSVERPDGSNFTLKIRSTKLEDSAMYFCASSAGWARGNTEAFFGQGTRLTVV.

The gene calls are TRBV5-1 and TRBJ2-7; perhaps TRBD1 as D (6 bases). Per germline, CDR1 SGHRS and CDR2 YFSETQ. The V end was cut by 0 bases, the J end by 3 bases, with 19 bases between. The CDR3 is 17 amino acids. The CDR3 nucleotides read TGCGCCAGCAGCTTGGAGTCCGCGACAGGCGAACACTACGAGCAGTACTTC. Its protein is CASSLESATGEHYEQYF.

Of note for this clonotype: A much larger clone differs by one base, so this may be a read error. The chain recombines TRBV11-2 with TRBJ2-2, with D perhaps assigned TRBD1 or TRBD2 (5 bases each). Germline V gene data show CDR1 as SGHAT and CDR2 as FQNNGV. The CDR3 has 17 residues. As DNA, the CDR3 is TGTGCCAGCAGGAGATTACAAGGCAGGGCTCGAACCGGGGAGCTGTTATTT. Its protein product is CASRRLQGRARTGELLF.

Ten or more counts support this clonotype. The CDR3 sequence: CASSLGGLREAFF. The CDR3 bases are TGTGCCAGCAGTTTAGGAGGCCTTCGTGAAGCTTTCTTT. The rearrangement uses TRBV28 and TRBJ1-1; D call uncertain. V was shortened by 2 bases and J by 7 bases, with 11 bases between the two germline ends. This CDR3 has 13 residues. Germline V CDR1 and CDR2: MDHEN, SYDVKM.

In this sample, this clonotype turned up many times. The rearrangement joins TRBV6-1 to TRBJ2-2, with 7 positions matching TRBD1. The CDR3 sequence is 15 residues long. CDR1 and CDR2 from the germline V gene are MNHNS and SASEGT. V lost 5 bases to trimming and J lost 4 bases; unmatched junction nucleotides: 7. The CDR3 spells CASSRGQSSTGELFF. In nucleotides, the CDR3 is TGTGCCAGCAGTAGGGGACAGTCGAGCACCGGGGAGCTGTTTTTT.

The chain recombines TRBV20-1 with TRBJ2-1; the D is unclear. In germline, CDR1 is DFQATT, CDR2 SNEGSKA (reference sequence). The CDR3 sequence is 11 residues long. With 4 bases removed from V and 5 bases from J, the gap between germline ends came to 6 bases. In DNA, the CDR3 is TGCAGTGCTAAGAAAAACAATGAGCAGTTCTTC. Amino acid sequence: CSAKKNNEQFF.

This clonotype showed up many times. The V gene is TRBV28, the J gene TRBJ2-7; D possibly corresponds to TRBD1 (6 bases). Per germline, CDR1 MDHEN and CDR2 SYDVKM. Trimming removed 2 bases at V and 5 bases at J, with 13 bases between. The CDR3 has 14 residues. The CDR3 bases are TGTGCCAGCAGTTTAGGGACACCCCCTGACGAGCAGTACTTC. Translating it yields CASSLGTPPDEQYF.

At least ten counts were recorded for this clonotype. This chain links TRBV2 with TRBJ1-4, with TRBD1 as a possible D gene (5 bases). Trimming removed 1 base from V and 9 bases from J, with 6 bases in between. Per germline, CDR1 SNHLY and CDR2 FYNNEI. The CDR3 is 12 amino acids. CDR3 DNA: TGTGCCAGCAGTGAAGACAGGAAAAAACTGTTTTTT. Residues: CASSEDRKKLFF.

This clonotype was counted many times. V gene TRBV28 combines with J gene TRBJ1-4, with D uncertain. V dropped 5 bases and J dropped 8 bases, with 9 bases sitting between them. In germline, CDR1 is MDHEN, CDR2 SYDVKM. This CDR3 has 12 amino acids. CDR3 residues: CASSANDEKLFF. The CDR3 DNA follows: TGTGCCAGCAGTGCTAATGACGAAAAACTGTTTTTT.

This clonotype was seen at least ten times. The chain carries TRBV20-1 and TRBJ2-7; 7 positions agree with TRBD2. The junction had 11 bases not matched to a gene; V was cut back by 3 bases and J by 3 bases. The CDR3 has 15 amino acids. Germline values: CDR1 DFQATT, CDR2 SNEGSKA (reference sequence). The chain's CDR3 is CSASSLGGSLYEQYF. CDR3 nucleotide sequence: TGCAGTGCTAGCTCTTTGGGCGGGAGCCTCTACGAGCAGTACTTC.

Only a few counts were recorded for this clonotype. V usage is TRBV2 and J usage is TRBJ2-3, with D possibly TRBD2 on 6 matching bases. Germline V gene data show CDR1 as SNHLY and CDR2 as FYNNEI. Between the trimmed V and J ends, which lost 6 bases and 1 base, there was a span of 17 bases. The CDR3 covers 16 residues. CDR3 coding DNA: TGTGCCAGCAGGTCCGGGACTGTTGCGGGCACAGATACGCAGTATTTT. As protein: CASRSGTVAGTDTQYF.

This clonotype occurred many times. The V and J genes are TRBV6-1 and TRBJ1-4, with 10 bases that match TRBD1. The CDR3 spans 17 residues. Germline-derived CDR1 and CDR2 are MNHNS and SASEGT. J lost 7 bases, V lost 2 bases, and 10 bases had no gene match. For the CDR3, the DNA is TGTGCCAGCAGTGAACCGGGACAGGGGTTGTCGGGTGAAAAACTGTTTTTT. Protein: CASSEPGQGLSGEKLFF.